These 10 T cell receptor beta chains were all obtained from the same sample, sequenced in a study of Graves' ophthalmopathy and Graves' hyperthyroidism (dated by TCRdb to between 2017 and 2018). These reads were obtained on an Illumina HiSeq 2000. TCR beta CDR3 regions were amplified from RNA transcripts for repertoire sequencing. HTBI primers and the Qiagen OneStep RT-PCR kit were used in a first-round RT-PCR, which was followed by a second-round multiplex PCR, size selection and purification. In TCRdb, the public reads were trimmed at Q25 with fastp and aligned with MiXCR, with productive beta chains retained. Merged by CDR3 protein, the rows form single entries marked with the most common genes and DNA. The sample table contains about 220,000 distinct CDR3 sequences; only one count was recorded for roughly 21% of them. The top ten clonotypes cover roughly 45% of the sample. The sequenced sample consisted of peripheral blood. All receptors derive from a woman aged 45 to 65 with Graves' ophthalmopathy. Donor details come from another sample of the same person, matched by shared clones.

This clonotype has a count of ten or more. The genes are TRBV20-1 and TRBJ1-3; TRBD1 might be the D (5 bases). Germline V CDR1 and CDR2: DFQATT, SNEGSKA (reference sequence). Trimming left V 0 bases short and J 2 bases short, with 11 bases between. This CDR3 is built from 15 residues. CDR3 amino acids: CSARDQGFAGNTIYF. The CDR3 DNA reads as TGCAGTGCTAGAGATCAGGGCTTCGCTGGAAACACCATATATTTT.

This clonotype was recorded many times. The V and J genes are TRBV7-8 and TRBJ2-5; D may be TRBD2 (5 bases). Germline assignment: CDR1 SGHVS and CDR2 FQNEAQ. V shed 3 bases and J shed 5 bases, with 10 bases lying between them. CDR3 length: 13 amino acids. The CDR3 DNA reads TGTGCCAGCAGCTTTGGTCGAGGGGAGACCCAGTACTTC. Translated: CASSFGRGETQYF. Combining the CDR3 with reference TRBV7-8 and TRBJ2-5 gives the whole variable domain GAGVSQSPRYKVAKRGQDVALRCDPISGHVSLFWYQQALGQGPEFLTYFQNEAQLDKSGLPSDRFFAERPEGSVSTLKIQRTQQEDSAVYLCASSFGRGETQYFGPGTRLLVL.

Turning to this clonotype: This clone may be a read error of a much larger clone one base away. This chain connects TRBV5-1 to TRBJ2-7, with 7 bases identical to TRBD1. Germline V gene sequence: CDR1 SGHRS, CDR2 YFSETQ. This CDR3 has 15 amino acids. CDR3 sequence reads: CVSSSNRGGAYEQYF. The CDR3 DNA sequence: TGCGTCAGCAGCTCAAACAGGGGTGGGGCCTACGAGCAGTACTTC. Based on the CDR3 plus reference TRBV5-1 and TRBJ2-7, the full variable domain is KAGVTQTPRYLIKTRGQQVTLSCSPISGHRSVSWYQQTPGQGLQFLFEYFSETQRNKGNFPGRFSGRQFSNSRSEMNVSTLELGDSALYLCVSSSNRGGAYEQYFGPGTRLTVT.

This chain connects TRBV7-8 to TRBJ2-2, with a possible D match to TRBD2 (5 bases). Per germline, CDR1 SGHVS and CDR2 FQNEAQ. The ends were cut back, 4 bases at V and 7 bases at J, with 16 bases in the middle. CDR3 length: 15 residues. CDR3 amino acids: CASSSGKMRNGELFF. The CDR3 DNA sequence: TGTGCCAGCAGCTCCGGGAAGATGCGCAACGGGGAGCTGTTTTTT.

This chain uses TRBV6-2 or TRBV6-3 with TRBJ2-7, with TRBD2 matching 13 bases. Trimming removed 4 bases from V and 3 bases from J; junction bases left unmatched: 3. The CDR3 spans 15 residues. The germline V gene has CDR1 MNHEY and CDR2 SVGEGT. CDR3 loop: CASSSGLAGVYEQYF. CDR3 coding DNA: TGTGCCAGCAGTTCTGGACTAGCGGGAGTCTACGAGCAGTACTTC.

This clonotype was detected ten times or more. This chain uses TRBV2 with TRBJ2-2, with 10 bases that match TRBD2. After removal of 7 bases from V and 2 bases from J, the junction contained 7 bases not matched to a gene. This CDR3 has 16 residues. Per germline, CDR1 SNHLY and CDR2 FYNNEI. DNA for the CDR3: TGTGCCAGCAAGGAACTAGCGGGAACCAACACCGGGGAGCTGTTTTTT. This sequence encodes CASKELAGTNTGELFF.

In this sample, this clonotype turned up many times. The rearrangement links TRBV27 to TRBJ2-7, with 9 bases identical to TRBD1. This CDR3 is built from 14 residues. The germline V gene encodes CDR1 MNHEY and CDR2 SMNVEV (reference sequence). The trim removed 6 bases at V and 6 bases at J, leaving 9 bases unmatched. In DNA form, the CDR3 reads TGTGCCAGCAGCGCCGGGACAGGGTTAGGCGAGCAGTACTTC. Translating it yields CASSAGTGLGEQYF.

The sample holds a few counts of this clonotype. The chain has TRBV7-8 and TRBJ1-5, with D hard to call. The germline V gene encodes CDR1 SGHVS and CDR2 FQNEAQ. The CDR3 spans 13 residues. The V and J ends lost 1 base and 3 bases respectively, with 4 bases between them. As DNA, the CDR3 is TGTGCCAGCAGCTTAGTCCCCAATCAGCCCCAGCATTTT. Its protein is CASSLVPNQPQHF.

The gene calls are TRBV30 and TRBJ1-2, with D unclear. V lost 1 base, J lost 6 bases, and 21 bases lay in between. The CDR3 totals 16 residues. Germline values: CDR1 GTSNPN, CDR2 SVGIG (reference sequence). Written as DNA, the CDR3 is TGTGCCTGGAGTGGATCCCCTGGGTGGATGGGGAATGGCTACACCTTC. It encodes CAWSGSPGWMGNGYTF.

This rearrangement joins TRBV7-3 to TRBJ2-5; 11 bases line up with TRBD2. The end of the DNA aligns better with TRBJ2-4, so the J call may be wrong. The CDR3 is 17 amino acids. In germline, CDR1 is SGHTA, CDR2 FQGTGA. The CDR3 coding sequence is TGTGCCAGCAGCTTAAGCCTCCTAGCGGGGGGCAAAAACATTCAGTACTTC. Encoded protein: CASSLSLLAGGKNIQYF.